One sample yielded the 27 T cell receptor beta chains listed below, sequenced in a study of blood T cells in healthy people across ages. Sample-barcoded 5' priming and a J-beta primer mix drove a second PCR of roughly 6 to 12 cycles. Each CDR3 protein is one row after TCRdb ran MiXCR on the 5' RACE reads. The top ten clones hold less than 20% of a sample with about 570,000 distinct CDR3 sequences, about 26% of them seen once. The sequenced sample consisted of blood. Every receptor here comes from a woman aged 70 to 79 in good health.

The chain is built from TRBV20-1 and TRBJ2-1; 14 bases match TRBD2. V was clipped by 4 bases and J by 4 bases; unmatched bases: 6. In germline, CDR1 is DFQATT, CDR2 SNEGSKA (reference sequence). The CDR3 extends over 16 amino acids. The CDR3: CSAIGTSGGRYNEQFF. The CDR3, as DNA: TGCAGTGCTATTGGGACTAGCGGGGGCCGTTACAATGAGCAGTTCTTC.

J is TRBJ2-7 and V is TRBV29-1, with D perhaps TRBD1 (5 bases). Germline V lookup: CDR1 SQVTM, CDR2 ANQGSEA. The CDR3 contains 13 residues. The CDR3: CSALGRASYEQYF. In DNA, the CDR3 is TGCAGTGCCCTGGGCAGGGCATCCTACGAGCAGTACTTC.

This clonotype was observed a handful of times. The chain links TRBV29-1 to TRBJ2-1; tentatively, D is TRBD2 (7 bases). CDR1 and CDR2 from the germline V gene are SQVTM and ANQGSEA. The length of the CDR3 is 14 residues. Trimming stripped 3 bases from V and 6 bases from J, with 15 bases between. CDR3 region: CSVDSGGARNEQFF. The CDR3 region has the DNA TGCAGCGTTGATTCGGGGGGCGCCCGCAATGAGCAGTTCTTC.

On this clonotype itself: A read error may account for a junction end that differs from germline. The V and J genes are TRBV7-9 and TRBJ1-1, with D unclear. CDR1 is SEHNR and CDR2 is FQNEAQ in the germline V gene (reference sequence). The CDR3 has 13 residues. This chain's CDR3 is CARSFEVTTEAFF. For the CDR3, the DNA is TGTGCCAGAAGCTTCGAGGTCACTACTGAAGCCTTCTTT.

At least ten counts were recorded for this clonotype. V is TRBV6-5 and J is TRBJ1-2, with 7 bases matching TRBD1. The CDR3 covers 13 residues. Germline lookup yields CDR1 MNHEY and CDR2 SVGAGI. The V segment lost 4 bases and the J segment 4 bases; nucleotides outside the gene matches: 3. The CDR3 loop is CASSFDRAYGYTF. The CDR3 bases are TGTGCCAGCAGTTTTGACAGGGCCTATGGCTACACCTTC.

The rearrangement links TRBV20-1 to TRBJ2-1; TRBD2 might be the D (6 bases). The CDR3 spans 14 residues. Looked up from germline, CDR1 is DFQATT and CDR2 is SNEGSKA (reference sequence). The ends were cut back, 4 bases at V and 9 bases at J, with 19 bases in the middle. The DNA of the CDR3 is TGCAGTGCTAAGCTAGTCGGGGGATCTGGTGAGCAGTTCTTC. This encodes CSAKLVGGSGEQFF.

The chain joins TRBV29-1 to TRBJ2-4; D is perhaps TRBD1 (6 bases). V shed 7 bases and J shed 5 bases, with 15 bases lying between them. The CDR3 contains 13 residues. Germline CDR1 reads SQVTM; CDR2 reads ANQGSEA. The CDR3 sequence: CSAIQGSENIQYF. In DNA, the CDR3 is TGCAGCGCTATACAGGGTTCCGAAAACATTCAGTACTTC.

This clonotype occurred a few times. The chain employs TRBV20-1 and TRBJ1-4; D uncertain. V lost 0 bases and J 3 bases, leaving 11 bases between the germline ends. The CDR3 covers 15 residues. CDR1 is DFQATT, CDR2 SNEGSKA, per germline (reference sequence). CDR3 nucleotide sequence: TGCAGTGCTAGAGATCCGAGGGTCTCTAATGAAAAACTGTTTTTT. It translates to CSARDPRVSNEKLFF.

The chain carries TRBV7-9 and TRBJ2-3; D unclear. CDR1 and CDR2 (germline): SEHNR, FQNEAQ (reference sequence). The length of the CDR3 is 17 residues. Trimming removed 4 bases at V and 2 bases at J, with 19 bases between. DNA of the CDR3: TGTGCCAGCAGCTCCCCCGGTGGTTACACCCCCACAGATACGCAGTATTTT. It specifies CASSSPGGYTPTDTQYF.

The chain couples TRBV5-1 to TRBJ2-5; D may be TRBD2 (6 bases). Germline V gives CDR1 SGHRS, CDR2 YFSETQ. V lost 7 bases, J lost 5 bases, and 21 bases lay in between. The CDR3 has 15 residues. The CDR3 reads CASREEGLQMETQYF. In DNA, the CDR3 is TGCGCCAGCCGCGAGGAAGGACTACAAATGGAGACCCAGTACTTC.

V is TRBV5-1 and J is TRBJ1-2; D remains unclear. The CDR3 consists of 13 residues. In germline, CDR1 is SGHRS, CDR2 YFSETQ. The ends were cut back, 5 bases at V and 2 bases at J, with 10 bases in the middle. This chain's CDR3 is CASRYGRNYGYTF. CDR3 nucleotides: TGCGCCAGCAGGTACGGACGGAACTATGGCTACACCTTC.

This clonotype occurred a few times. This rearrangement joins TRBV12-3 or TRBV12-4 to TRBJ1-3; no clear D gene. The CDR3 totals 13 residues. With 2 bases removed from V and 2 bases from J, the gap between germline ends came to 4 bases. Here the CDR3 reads CASSLQAGNTIYF. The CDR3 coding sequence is TGTGCCAGCAGTTTACAGGCTGGAAACACCATATATTTT.

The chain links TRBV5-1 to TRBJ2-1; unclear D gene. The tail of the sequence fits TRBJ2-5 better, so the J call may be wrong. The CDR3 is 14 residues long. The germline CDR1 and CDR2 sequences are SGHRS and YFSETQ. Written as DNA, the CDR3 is TGCGCCAGCAGCTTAATGAGTGAACAAGAGACCCAGTACTTC. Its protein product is CASSLMSEQETQYF.

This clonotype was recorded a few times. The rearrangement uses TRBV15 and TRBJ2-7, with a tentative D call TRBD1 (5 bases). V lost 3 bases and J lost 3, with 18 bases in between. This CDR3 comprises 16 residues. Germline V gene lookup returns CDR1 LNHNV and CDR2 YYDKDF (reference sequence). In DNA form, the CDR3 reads TGTGCCACCAGCAGTAATCCTTCCGTCGACAGCTACGAGCAGTACTTC. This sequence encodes CATSSNPSVDSYEQYF.

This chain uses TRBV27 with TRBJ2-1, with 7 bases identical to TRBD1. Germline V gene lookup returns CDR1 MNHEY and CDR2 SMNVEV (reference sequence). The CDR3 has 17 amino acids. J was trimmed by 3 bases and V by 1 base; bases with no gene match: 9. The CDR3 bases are TGTGCCAGCAGTTTATTTTGGGGACAGAGGGTCTACAATGAGCAGTTCTTC. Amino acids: CASSLFWGQRVYNEQFF.

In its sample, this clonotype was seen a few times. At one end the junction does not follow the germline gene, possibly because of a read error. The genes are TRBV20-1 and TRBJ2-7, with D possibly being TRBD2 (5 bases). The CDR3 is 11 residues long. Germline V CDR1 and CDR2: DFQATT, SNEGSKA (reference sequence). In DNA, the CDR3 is TGCAGTGCACTCCGGGGAAACGAGCGGTACTTC. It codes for CSALRGNERYF.

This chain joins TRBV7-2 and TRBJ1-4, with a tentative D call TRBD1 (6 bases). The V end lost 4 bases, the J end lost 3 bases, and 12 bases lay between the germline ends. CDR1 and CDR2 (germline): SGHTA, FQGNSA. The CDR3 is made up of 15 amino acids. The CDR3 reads CASSSTGLANEKLFF. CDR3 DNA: TGTGCCAGCAGCTCTACAGGGCTGGCTAATGAAAAACTGTTTTTT.

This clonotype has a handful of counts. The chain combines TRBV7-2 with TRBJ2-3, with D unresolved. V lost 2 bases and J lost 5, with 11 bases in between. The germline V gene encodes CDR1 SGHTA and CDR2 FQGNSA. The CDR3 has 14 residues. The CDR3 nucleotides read TGTGCCAGCAGCTTAATGTGGGTGGGAGATACGCAGTATTTT. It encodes CASSLMWVGDTQYF.

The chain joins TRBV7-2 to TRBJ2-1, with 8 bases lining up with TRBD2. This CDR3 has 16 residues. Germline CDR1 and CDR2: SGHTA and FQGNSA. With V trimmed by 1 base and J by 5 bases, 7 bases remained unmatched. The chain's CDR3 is CASSLVATGGHNEQFF. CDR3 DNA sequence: TGTGCCAGCAGCTTAGTTGCGACGGGGGGGCACAATGAGCAGTTCTTC.

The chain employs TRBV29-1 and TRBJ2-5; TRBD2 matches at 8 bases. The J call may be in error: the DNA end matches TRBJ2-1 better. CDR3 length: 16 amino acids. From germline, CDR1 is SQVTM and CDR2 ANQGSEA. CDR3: CSVSWTGGGSDNEQFF. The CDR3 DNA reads TGCAGCGTTTCTTGGACTGGCGGGGGGTCCGACAATGAGCAGTTCTTC.

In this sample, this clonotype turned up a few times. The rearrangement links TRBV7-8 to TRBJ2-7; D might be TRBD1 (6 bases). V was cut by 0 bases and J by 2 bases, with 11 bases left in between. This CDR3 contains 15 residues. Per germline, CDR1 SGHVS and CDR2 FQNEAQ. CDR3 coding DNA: TGTGCCAGCAGCTTAGCGACTCAGGGGCCCTACGAGCAGTACTTC. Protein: CASSLATQGPYEQYF.

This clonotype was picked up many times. The CDR3 protein is CASGRTGRISGETQYF. The CDR3 DNA reads as TGTGCCAGCGGACGGACAGGGCGCATCTCCGGAGAGACCCAGTACTTC. This chain connects TRBV28 to TRBJ2-5, with 8 bases that match TRBD1. The CDR3 runs 16 residues. CDR1 MDHEN and CDR2 SYDVKM come from the germline V gene. The V segment lost 8 bases and the J segment 4 bases; nucleotides outside the gene matches: 15.

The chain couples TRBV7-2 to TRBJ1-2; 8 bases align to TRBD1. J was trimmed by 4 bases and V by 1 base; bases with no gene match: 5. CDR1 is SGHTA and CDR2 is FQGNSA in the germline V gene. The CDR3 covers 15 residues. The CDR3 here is CASSLVQGAGYGYTF. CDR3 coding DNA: TGTGCCAGCAGCTTAGTTCAGGGGGCCGGCTATGGCTACACCTTC.

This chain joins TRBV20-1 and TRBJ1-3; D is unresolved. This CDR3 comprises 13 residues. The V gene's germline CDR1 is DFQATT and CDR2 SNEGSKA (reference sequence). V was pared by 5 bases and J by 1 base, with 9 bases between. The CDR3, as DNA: TGCAGTGCTCAAGGAGGGTCTGGAAACACCATATATTTT. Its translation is CSAQGGSGNTIYF.

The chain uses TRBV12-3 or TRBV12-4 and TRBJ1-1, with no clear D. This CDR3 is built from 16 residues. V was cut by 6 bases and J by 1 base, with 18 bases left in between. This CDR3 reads CASSRRVSRGNTEAFF. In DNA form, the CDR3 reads TGTGCCAGCAGCCGGCGGGTCTCCCGGGGGAACACTGAAGCTTTCTTT.

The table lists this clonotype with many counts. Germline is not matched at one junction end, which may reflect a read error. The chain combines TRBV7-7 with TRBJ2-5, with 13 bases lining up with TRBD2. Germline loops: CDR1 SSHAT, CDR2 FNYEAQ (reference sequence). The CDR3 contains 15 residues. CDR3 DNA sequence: TGTGCTAGCAGCGCGACTAGCGGGGGGCAAGAGACCCAGTACTTC. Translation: CASSATSGGQETQYF.

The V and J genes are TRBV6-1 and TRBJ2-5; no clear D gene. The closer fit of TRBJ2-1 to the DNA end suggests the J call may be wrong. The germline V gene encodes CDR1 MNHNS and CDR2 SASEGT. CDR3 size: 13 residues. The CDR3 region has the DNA TGTGCCAGCAGTGTTTCACCCGAAGGTGAGCAGTTCTTC. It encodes CASSVSPEGEQFF.